These 20 T cell receptor beta chains share one sample of origin, sequenced in a study of Graves' ophthalmopathy and Graves' hyperthyroidism. RNA served as the template for amplifying TCR beta CDR3 regions. First-round RT-PCR used HTBI primers; second-round multiplex PCR followed. Via MiXCR, TCRdb re-called the multiplex PCR reads, giving one row per CDR3 protein. The table has around 1,000,000 distinct CDR3 sequences, approximately 35% seen once; the top ten hold approximately 10%. Sequencing was carried out using peripheral blood or thyroid tissue (not recorded which). These receptors all come from an adult man with Graves' hyperthyroidism.

V and J are TRBV20-1 and TRBJ2-5; 8 bases are shared with TRBD2. Germline CDR1 and CDR2: DFQATT and SNEGSKA (reference sequence). V was pared by 6 bases and J by 5 bases, with 14 bases of the junction left unmatched. This CDR3 contains 15 residues. CDR3 amino acids: CSASYMRGVSETQYF. CDR3 coding DNA: TGCAGTGCGAGCTATATGCGGGGGGTATCGGAGACCCAGTACTTC.

This clonotype occurred a few times. The chain couples TRBV29-1 to TRBJ2-7, with D possibly being TRBD2 (5 bases). The CDR3 loop spans 12 amino acids. Trimming shortened V by 8 bases and J by 2 bases, and 13 bases separated the two germline ends. In germline, CDR1 is SQVTM, CDR2 ANQGSEA. The CDR3 spells CSLGGRTYEQYF. The DNA of the CDR3 is TGCAGCTTAGGAGGCAGAACCTACGAGCAGTACTTC.

This clonotype was counted many times. The chain joins TRBV7-3 to TRBJ2-7; D is perhaps TRBD1 or TRBD2 (5 bases each). CDR1 is SGHTA, CDR2 FQGTGA, per germline. The CDR3 runs 15 residues. V was trimmed by 0 bases and J by 9 bases, leaving 18 bases between them. Written as DNA, the CDR3 is TGTGCCAGCAGCTTAACCCCTCGGGGCCACGTAGTGCAGTACTTC. Translation gives CASSLTPRGHVVQYF.

This clonotype was recorded many times. This rearrangement joins TRBV29-1 to TRBJ2-2, with D perhaps matching TRBD2 (5 bases). The CDR3 is 12 residues long. Per the germline V gene, CDR1 is SQVTM and CDR2 is ANQGSEA. V was pared by 4 bases and J by 5 bases, with 8 bases between. The CDR3 here is CSVARGTGELFF. The CDR3 DNA follows: TGCAGCGTTGCACGAGGGACCGGGGAGCTGTTTTTT.

This clonotype was recorded a few times. The chain carries TRBV28 and TRBJ2-7; no clear D. The length of the CDR3 is 12 residues. The ends were cut back, 6 bases at V and 2 bases at J, with 8 bases in the middle. CDR1 is MDHEN and CDR2 is SYDVKM in the germline V gene. The CDR3, as DNA: TGTGCCAGCAGACAGACCACCTACGAGCAGTACTTC. Translated: CASRQTTYEQYF. Full variable domain (missing parts from reference TRBV28 and TRBJ2-7): DVKVTQSSRYLVKRTGEKVFLECVQDMDHENMFWYRQDPGLGLRLIYFSYDVKMKEKGDIPEGYSVSREKKERFSLILESASTNQTSMYLCASRQTTYEQYFGPGTRLTVT.

There are many counts of this clonotype. This chain joins TRBV5-1 and TRBJ1-2; D ambiguous. The CDR3 totals 16 residues. The germline V and J ends were trimmed by 4 bases and 1 base, with 17 bases remaining between them. CDR1 is SGHRS and CDR2 is YFSETQ in the germline V gene. CDR3 residues: CASSPSEVIRNYGYTF. The CDR3 DNA follows: TGCGCCAGCAGCCCCAGCGAGGTCATACGTAACTATGGCTACACCTTC.

This clonotype was counted ten times or more. The chain carries TRBV2 and TRBJ2-7; D not certain. V lost 7 bases to trimming and J lost 3 bases, with 10 bases between them. The CDR3 spans 12 residues. Germline lookup yields CDR1 SNHLY and CDR2 FYNNEI. The CDR3 reads CASKAEGYEQYF. The DNA for the CDR3 is TGTGCCAGCAAGGCCGAAGGCTACGAGCAGTACTTC.

The table lists this clonotype with many counts. The chain employs TRBV9 and TRBJ1-4; D might be TRBD1 (5 bases). CDR1 is SGDLS and CDR2 is YYNGEE in the germline V gene. The CDR3 totals 15 residues. Trimming left V 0 bases short and J 1 base short, with 7 bases between. CDR3 coding DNA: TGTGCCAGCAGCGTAGGCAGGGTAACTAATGAAAAACTGTTTTTT. As protein: CASSVGRVTNEKLFF.

There are many counts of this clonotype. The rearrangement uses TRBV7-3 and TRBJ2-7; D is unresolved. CDR1 and CDR2 from the germline V gene are SGHTA and FQGTGA. The CDR3 totals 13 residues. V lost 3 bases and J 5 bases, leaving 11 bases between the germline ends. CDR3 protein: CASSFPCWDEQYF. The DNA for the CDR3 is TGTGCCAGCAGCTTCCCATGCTGGGACGAGCAGTACTTC. Full variable domain (outside the CDR3, taken from reference TRBV7-3 and TRBJ2-7): GAGVSQTPSNKVTEKGKYVELRCDPISGHTALYWYRQSLGQGPEFLIYFQGTGAADDSGLPNDRFFAVRPEGSVSTLKIQRTERGDSAVYLCASSFPCWDEQYFGPGTRLTVT.

In its sample, this clonotype was seen many times. The V and J genes are TRBV5-1 and TRBJ2-7, with a possible D match to TRBD2 (5 bases). Trimming left V 4 bases short and J 1 base short, with 15 bases between. The germline V gene encodes CDR1 SGHRS and CDR2 YFSETQ. The CDR3 length is 15 residues. CDR3 nucleotide sequence: TGCGCCAGCAGCCGAACCGGTCGGGATTCCTACGAGCAGTACTTC. Translating it yields CASSRTGRDSYEQYF. Full variable domain (rest looked up from reference TRBV5-1 and TRBJ2-7): KAGVTQTPRYLIKTRGQQVTLSCSPISGHRSVSWYQQTPGQGLQFLFEYFSETQRNKGNFPGRFSGRQFSNSRSEMNVSTLELGDSALYLCASSRTGRDSYEQYFGPGTRLTVT.

This clonotype has just a few counts. The J gene is TRBJ2-7, the V gene TRBV3-1, with D tentatively TRBD2 (7 bases). The CDR3 contains 13 residues. Trimming cost V 5 bases and J 4 bases, with 12 bases left between them. Germline CDR1 and CDR2: LGHDT and YNNKEL (reference sequence). CDR3 sequence (DNA): TGTGCCAGCAGCAAGGGGGGGCTGTACGAGCAGTACTTC. Translation gives CASSKGGLYEQYF.

At least ten counts were recorded for this clonotype. V is TRBV7-6 and J is TRBJ1-4; tentatively, D is TRBD1 (5 bases). The length of the CDR3 is 12 residues. Germline V gene data show CDR1 as SGHVS and CDR2 as FNYEAQ. The germline V and J ends were trimmed by 4 bases and 7 bases, with 7 bases remaining between them. DNA for the CDR3: TGTGCCAGCAGCTGGGGCAGTGAAAAACTGTTTTTT. It is translated as CASSWGSEKLFF.

This chain connects TRBV20-1 to TRBJ2-7; D might be TRBD1 or TRBD2, each matching 5 bases. The V gene lost 6 bases and the J gene lost 3 bases, with 15 bases spanning the gap. CDR1 is DFQATT and CDR2 is SNEGSKA in the germline V gene (reference sequence). The CDR3 spans 13 residues. CDR3 amino acids: CSAGGRGFYEQYF. DNA for the CDR3: TGCAGTGCCGGAGGTAGGGGTTTCTACGAGCAGTACTTC.

This clonotype was counted many times. The V gene is TRBV10-3, the J gene TRBJ2-3; no firm D call. The V end was cut by 3 bases, the J end by 4 bases, with 8 bases between. This CDR3 contains 13 residues. CDR1 and CDR2 (germline): ENHRY, SYGVKD. The CDR3 protein is CAISDLVADTQYF. The DNA for the CDR3 is TGTGCCATCAGTGACCTAGTCGCAGATACGCAGTATTTT.

This sequence joins TRBV29-1 and TRBJ2-1, with 8 nucleotides matching TRBD2. With 6 bases clipped from V and 0 bases from J, the junction kept 16 bases outside the gene matches. This CDR3 is 18 amino acids long. Germline V gives CDR1 SQVTM, CDR2 ANQGSEA. The CDR3 region is CSVLEASGLTSSYNEQFF. In DNA form, the CDR3 reads TGCAGCGTCCTTGAGGCTAGCGGGCTTACGAGCTCCTACAATGAGCAGTTCTTC.

On this clonotype: A much larger clone differs by one base, so this may be a read error. The rearrangement uses TRBV7-2 and TRBJ1-5; D gene ambiguous. Trimming took off 2 bases at V and 0 bases at J, with 8 bases between the two ends. Per germline, CDR1 SGHTA and CDR2 FQGNSA. The CDR3 totals 15 residues. The CDR3 region is CASSLSLCSNQPQHF. The CDR3 DNA reads as TGTGCCAGCAGCTTATCCCTTTGTAGCAATCAGCCCCAGCATTTT.

This clonotype has at least ten counts. The chain carries TRBV12-3 or TRBV12-4 and TRBJ1-1, with 9 nucleotides matching TRBD1. The CDR3 is 14 residues long. The V segment lost 6 bases and the J segment 4 bases; nucleotides outside the gene matches: 6. The DNA of the CDR3 is TGTGCCAGCAGCGCCGGGACAGGGCCCACTGAAGCTTTCTTT. This encodes CASSAGTGPTEAFF.

This clonotype has only a few counts. The chain carries TRBV7-9 and TRBJ2-2; unclear D gene. The germline gives CDR1 SEHNR, CDR2 FQNEAQ (reference sequence). Trimming shortened V by 1 base and J by 3 bases, and 9 bases separated the two germline ends. The CDR3 spans 15 residues. This chain's CDR3 is CASSLEAVHTGELFF. The CDR3 DNA reads TGTGCCAGCAGCTTAGAGGCGGTCCACACCGGGGAGCTGTTTTTT. Based on the CDR3 plus reference TRBV7-9 and TRBJ2-2, the full variable domain is DTGVSQNPRHKITKRGQNVTFRCDPISEHNRLYWYRQTLGQGPEFLTYFQNEAQLEKSRLLSDRFSAERPKGSFSTLEIQRTEQGDSAMYLCASSLEAVHTGELFFGEGSRLTVL.

The chain couples TRBV7-8 to TRBJ1-1; 9 bases match TRBD1. The CDR3 totals 16 residues. From germline, CDR1 is SGHVS and CDR2 FQNEAQ. V lost 5 bases and J lost 1; bases outside the gene matches: 8. CDR3 bases: TGTGCCAGCAGCGTAGACACAGGGGGCACGAACACTGAAGCTTTCTTT. Translating gives CASSVDTGGTNTEAFF.

This clonotype was seen at least ten times. This chain joins TRBV9 and TRBJ2-5, with 7 bases that match TRBD2. CDR3 size: 15 residues. In germline, CDR1 is SGDLS, CDR2 YYNGEE. Unmatched junction bases numbered 3, after V lost 0 bases and J lost 1 base. This chain's CDR3 is CASSVGGGGQETQYF. The CDR3 DNA reads as TGTGCCAGCAGCGTAGGGGGGGGAGGCCAAGAGACCCAGTACTTC.